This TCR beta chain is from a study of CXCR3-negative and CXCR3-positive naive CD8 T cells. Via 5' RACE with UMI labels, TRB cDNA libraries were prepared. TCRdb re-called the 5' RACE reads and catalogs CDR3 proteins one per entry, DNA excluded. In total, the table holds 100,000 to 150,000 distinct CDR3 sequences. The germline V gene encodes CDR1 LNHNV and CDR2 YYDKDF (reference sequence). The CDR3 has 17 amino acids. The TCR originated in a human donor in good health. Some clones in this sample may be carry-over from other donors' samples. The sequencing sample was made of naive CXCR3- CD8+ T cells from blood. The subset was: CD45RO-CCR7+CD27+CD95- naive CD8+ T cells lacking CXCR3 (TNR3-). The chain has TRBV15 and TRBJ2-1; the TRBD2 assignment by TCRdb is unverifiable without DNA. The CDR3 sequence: CATSRDRETSGINEQFF.